This T cell receptor (beta chain) comes out of a study of CD8+CD57+ T cells in acquired aplastic anemia. Using genomic DNA as the template, TCR beta VDJ and CDR3 profiling was carried out. Via MiXCR, TCRdb re-called the reads, giving one row per CDR3 protein. Of over 150,000 distinct CDR3 sequences listed, roughly 50% were seen once; the top ten hold around 13%. Sequencing was done on patients that had shown CD8+CD57+ cell expansion by flow cytometry. CDR3 length: 14 amino acids. J was trimmed by 12 bases and V by 1 base; bases with no gene match: 7. Germline values: CDR1 LGHDT, CDR2 YNNKEL (reference sequence).

The sequenced sample consisted of sorted CD4+, CD8+, or CD8+CD57+ T cells (not recorded which) from PBMCs. This TCR was sampled from a human donor with aplastic anemia. The chain joins TRBV3-1 to TRBJ1-4; 8 positions agree with TRBD1. The CDR3 nucleotides read TGTGCCAGCAGCCAAGGGACAGGGCGGGAAGAACTGTTTTTT. Amino acid sequence: CASSQGTGREELFF.